The entry below describes one T cell receptor (beta chain). The antigen remains undetermined. CDR1 and CDR2 from the germline V gene are LGHDT and YNNKEL (reference sequence). The CDR3 contains 14 residues. V gave up 0 bases and J gave up 10 bases, with 15 bases separating them. The assay was immunoSEQ multiplex PCR, and TCRdb's table has in-frame clones only and misses some. This sample yields about 120,000 clones, of which about 90% are seen a single time; about 1.5% belongs to the top ten. The data derive from a study of T cell responses to AZD1222 COVID-19 vaccine. About the research overall: Researchers grouped second doses given at about 4 or about 12 weeks into one pool.

Study-level points and caveats: White British ancestry dominated among donors, who included more females, and clonal diversity was possibly underestimated. Reports indicate that nearly half of spike-specific TCRs are directed at unmutated variant regions. Baseline serology detected seropositivity in only six or seven AZD1222 recipients.

The chain recombines TRBV3-1 (or the pseudogene TRBV3-2) with TRBJ1-1; D is unclear. The source of this sequence is an adult in good health. The specimen comprised peripheral blood, sampled on day 0 of AZD1222 vaccination. The CDR3 DNA reads TGTGCCAGCAGCCAAGAAGGGCACTCCTTTGGAGCTTTCTTT. Its protein product is CASSQEGHSFGAFF.